The source of this T cell receptor (beta chain) is a study of T cells in localized non-small cell lung cancer. The table came from immunoSEQ multiplex PCR; TCRdb's copy has only in-frame clones and leaves some out. Seen here are around 70,000 clones, less than 90% observed once, and the top ten hold 21%. The V end was cut by 6 bases, the J end by 2 bases, with 5 bases between. Germline-derived CDR1 and CDR2 are MNHNS and SASEGT. CDR3 size: 11 residues. The V gene is TRBV6-1, the J gene TRBJ2-7; TRBD2 might be the D (5 bases). The source material was peripheral blood, sampled before any cancer treatment. The clonotype was recovered from a male donor older than 55 with stage III squamous cell lung carcinoma. The DNA of the CDR3 is TGTGCCAGCAGGGGAGCCTACGAGCAGTACTTC. As protein: CASRGAYEQYF.